Listed here are 25 T cell receptor beta chains from one sample, sequenced in a study of PD-L1 blockade in urothelial cancer. Sequencing was performed with immunoSEQ multiplex PCR; in TCRdb, only in-frame clones are kept and a portion is missing. Among tens of thousands of clones listed, 75% to 90% were seen once. Time point defined: pretreatment peripheral blood. Specimen: PBMCs, collected around atezolizumab (anti-PD-L1) treatment. The receptors here all came from a man aged 55 to 69 with urothelial cancer.

This rearrangement joins TRBV7-9 to TRBJ2-3; D perhaps matches TRBD1 (5 bases). V lost 5 bases and J 10 bases, leaving 16 bases between the germline ends. The CDR3 runs to 13 residues. Germline CDR1 SEHNR, CDR2 FQNEAQ (reference sequence). CDR3 loop: CASSPSAQGAQYF. DNA for the CDR3: TGTGCCAGCAGCCCTTCGGCGCAGGGCGCGCAGTATTTT.

This clone is a singleton in its sample. The chain links TRBV5-1 to TRBJ2-6; tentative D call: TRBD2 (6 bases). CDR3 size: 17 residues. The germline V gene encodes CDR1 SGHRS and CDR2 YFSETQ. Trimming took off 0 bases at V and 0 bases at J, with 10 bases between the two ends. CDR3 sequence reads: CASSLGISGSGANVLTF. CDR3 coding DNA: TGCGCCAGCAGCTTGGGAATTAGCGGCTCTGGGGCCAACGTCCTGACTTTC.

As concerns this clone: At one of its ends the junction is not consistent with the germline gene, which may arise from a read error. The chain couples TRBV7-8 to TRBJ2-3; D perhaps matches TRBD2 (7 bases). The germline V gene encodes CDR1 SGHVS and CDR2 FQNEAQ. The CDR3 runs to 15 residues. DNA of the CDR3: TGTGCCAGCAGCCCAAGGGGGGGATACACATATACGCAGTATTTT. This codes for CASSPRGGYTYTQYF.

This clone has only a few counts. The chain employs TRBV7-9 and TRBJ1-1; D not certain. Germline V gene sequence: CDR1 SEHNR, CDR2 FQNEAQ (reference sequence). V was shortened by 5 bases and J by 4 bases, with 11 bases between the two germline ends. CDR3 length: 13 amino acids. The CDR3 here is CASSVFGVTEAFF. The CDR3 region has the DNA TGTGCCAGCAGCGTATTCGGGGTCACTGAAGCTTTCTTT.

This clone occurred a few times. The CDR3 DNA sequence: TGTGCCAGCAGTGGGGGACAGGGTAACTATGGCTACACCTTC. It yields the protein CASSGGQGNYGYTF. This chain connects TRBV2 to TRBJ1-2; 9 bases are a match to TRBD1. Germline-derived CDR1 and CDR2 are SNHLY and FYNNEI. Trimming at V came to 4 bases and at J to 1 base, leaving 1 base not matched to a gene. The length of the CDR3 is 14 residues.

This chain joins TRBV21-1 and TRBJ2-3; TRBD1 was called by the table and not checked on the DNA. TRBV21-1 has pseudogene status. The CDR3 runs 15 residues. In DNA form, the CDR3 reads TGTGCCAGCTCCGTCTGGACAGGGGGGAGGGATACGCAGTATTTT. The encoded protein is CASSVWTGGRDTQYF.

The V and J genes are TRBV7-9 and TRBJ1-5; TRBD1 agrees at 7 bases. This CDR3 is built from 13 residues. J gave up 7 bases and V 5 bases, and 5 bases lay outside the gene matches. Germline V gene lookup returns CDR1 SEHNR and CDR2 FQNEAQ (reference sequence). The CDR3 nucleotides read TGTGCCAGCAGCATCTCAGGGGGACAGCCCCAGCATTTT. Protein product: CASSISGGQPQHF.

The CDR3 sequence: CASSSGPRSYNEQFF. The CDR3 DNA sequence: TGTGCCAGCAGTTCGGGTCCGCGGAGCTACAATGAGCAGTTCTTC. The genes are TRBV11-1 and TRBJ2-1; D call uncertain. This CDR3 spans 15 amino acids. V lost 6 bases and J lost 3, with 15 bases in between. CDR1 and CDR2 from the germline V gene are SGHAT and FQDESV (reference sequence).

The chain couples TRBV5-1 to TRBJ2-2, with TRBD2 matching 11 bases. There are 16 residues in the CDR3. Trimming at V came to 1 base and at J to 6 bases, leaving 5 bases not matched to a gene. Germline CDR1 and CDR2: SGHRS and YFSETQ. The CDR3 reads CASSLNLAGGSGELFF. Written as DNA, the CDR3 is TGCGCCAGCAGCTTGAATCTAGCGGGGGGATCCGGGGAGCTGTTTTTT.

The chain couples TRBV27 to TRBJ2-7, with 12 bases that match TRBD2. V lost 7 bases and J lost 5; bases outside the gene matches: 12. Per germline, CDR1 MNHEY and CDR2 SMNVEV (reference sequence). The CDR3 has 16 amino acids. The CDR3 spells CASTPSSGGGLDEQYF. The DNA of the CDR3 is TGTGCCAGCACTCCCTCTAGCGGGGGGGGCTTAGACGAGCAGTACTTC.

CDR3 coding DNA: TGTGCCAGCAGCACCATGGGCGACAGAGGCAGGGCAGTCGGGGAGCTGTTTTTT. Its translation is CASSTMGDRGRAVGELFF. The V call is TRBV7-2, the J call TRBJ2-2, with D perhaps TRBD1 (5 bases). The CDR3 contains 18 residues. The germline V gene has CDR1 SGHTA and CDR2 FQGNSA. Trimming cost V 5 bases and J 7 bases, with 26 bases left between them.

This clone was seen a handful of times. CDR3 region: CATNEQGANYGYTF. Written as DNA, the CDR3 is TGTGCCACCAACGAACAGGGAGCTAACTATGGCTACACCTTC. The chain joins TRBV11-2 to TRBJ1-2, with TRBD1 as a possible D gene (6 bases). Germline V gives CDR1 SGHAT, CDR2 FQNNGV. Trimming removed 10 bases at V and 0 bases at J, with 15 bases between. The CDR3 covers 14 residues.

The genes are TRBV5-4 and TRBJ2-3; D perhaps matches TRBD2 (5 bases). Germline CDR1 SGHNT, CDR2 YYREEE (reference sequence). This CDR3 has 15 amino acids. Deletions cut 0 bases from V and 4 bases from J, with 12 bases between. The CDR3 region is CASSLVASKADTQYF. The CDR3 nucleotides are TGTGCCAGCAGCTTGGTGGCTAGCAAGGCAGATACGCAGTATTTT.

This clone was counted once. The chain uses TRBV2 and TRBJ2-5; 7 bases line up with TRBD2. This CDR3 comprises 15 residues. Unmatched junction bases numbered 15, after V lost 10 bases and J lost 4 bases. Germline CDR1 reads SNHLY; CDR2 reads FYNNEI. This CDR3 is CANSRGGLSGETQYF. DNA for the CDR3: TGTGCCAACTCCCGGGGAGGGCTTTCAGGAGAGACCCAGTACTTC.

The sample holds a few counts of this clone. The V and J genes are TRBV21-1 and TRBJ1-4; TRBD1 reflects the table's D call only, with no check against the DNA. TRBV21-1 is a known pseudogene. The CDR3 contains 11 residues. DNA of the CDR3: TGTGCCAGCACTGAGGGGGTAAAACTGTTTTTT. Encoded protein: CASTEGVKLFF.

This chain uses TRBV5-1 with TRBJ2-1, with 8 bases fitting TRBD1. Germline V gene data show CDR1 as SGHRS and CDR2 as YFSETQ. The CDR3 runs 17 residues. J was trimmed by 7 bases and V by 0 bases; bases with no gene match: 12. The CDR3 nucleotides are TGCGCCAGCAGCTTGGGGACAGGGTTAATTTGGGAGAATGAGCAGTTCTTC. Translating it yields CASSLGTGLIWENEQFF.

The rearrangement uses TRBV30 and TRBJ1-1; D is possibly TRBD1 (6 bases). V was pared by 7 bases and J by 0 bases, with 12 bases between. Germline V gene lookup returns CDR1 GTSNPN and CDR2 SVGIG (reference sequence). This CDR3 contains 13 residues. The CDR3 sequence: CASRGTLNTEAFF. The CDR3 DNA is TGTGCCTCCCGTGGGACATTGAACACTGAAGCTTTCTTT.

This clone was seen once. This rearrangement joins TRBV19 to TRBJ1-3, with 9 bases aligning to TRBD1. The V segment lost 5 bases and the J segment 1 base; nucleotides outside the gene matches: 9. The CDR3 loop spans 17 amino acids. CDR1 and CDR2 (germline): LNHDA, SQIVND (reference sequence). The CDR3 reads CASSLAVDRGSGNTIYF. The CDR3 nucleotides are TGTGCCAGTAGTCTCGCGGTCGACAGGGGGTCTGGAAACACCATATATTTT.

DNA for the CDR3: TGTGCCAGCAGGGGACAGGCTGCTGGGGGCACCGGGGAGCTGTTTTTT. Translating gives CASRGQAAGGTGELFF. The chain is built from TRBV7-2 and TRBJ2-2, with 8 bases aligning to TRBD1. Germline trimming cut 6 bases from V and 4 bases from J; bases unmatched to any gene: 10. Germline V gene lookup returns CDR1 SGHTA and CDR2 FQGNSA. The CDR3 loop spans 16 amino acids.

V usage is TRBV5-1 and J usage is TRBJ2-2, with 9 bases matching TRBD2. With V trimmed by 0 bases and J by 6 bases, 3 bases remained unmatched. The CDR3 is made up of 15 amino acids. From germline, CDR1 is SGHRS and CDR2 YFSETQ. The CDR3, as DNA: TGCGCCAGCAGCTTGGCGGCTAGCGGGGCCGGGGAGCTGTTTTTT. Protein sequence: CASSLAASGAGELFF.

The chain combines TRBV15 with TRBJ2-2, with 9 bases that match TRBD1. Unmatched junction bases numbered 5, after V lost 1 base and J lost 14 bases. From germline, CDR1 is LNHNV and CDR2 YYDKDF (reference sequence). The CDR3 consists of 13 residues. CDR3 sequence: CATSRGGTGHLFF. CDR3 coding DNA: TGTGCCACCAGCAGAGGGGGGACAGGGCACCTGTTTTTT.

The chain has TRBV5-4 and TRBJ2-2; 8 nucleotides agree with TRBD2. With 3 bases clipped from V and 4 bases from J, the junction kept 8 bases outside the gene matches. The germline V gene has CDR1 SGHNT and CDR2 YYREEE (reference sequence). CDR3 length: 16 amino acids. The CDR3 bases are TGTGCCAGCAGCTCGGGAAGCGGGGGACTCACCGGGGAGCTGTTTTTT. Its protein is CASSSGSGGLTGELFF.

The chain recombines TRBV6-1 with TRBJ2-7, with a tentative D call TRBD1 (6 bases). Germline-derived CDR1 and CDR2 are MNHNS and SASEGT. The CDR3 spans 15 residues. The V gene lost 7 bases and the J gene lost 0 bases, with 16 bases spanning the gap. CDR3 amino acids: CASTTRTDFSYEQYF. CDR3 sequence (DNA): TGTGCCAGCACCACCAGGACAGATTTCTCCTACGAGCAGTACTTC.

The chain couples TRBV15 to TRBJ2-3, with 7 positions matching TRBD2. After removal of 3 bases from V and 3 bases from J, the junction contained 6 bases not matched to a gene. CDR1 and CDR2 (germline): LNHNV, YYDKDF (reference sequence). The CDR3 runs 15 residues. In nucleotides, the CDR3 is TGTGCCACCAGCAGGAGGGACGGGGGGACAGATACGCAGTATTTT. This encodes CATSRRDGGTDTQYF.

The chain couples TRBV7-9 to TRBJ1-2, with 8 bases fitting TRBD1. This CDR3 contains 15 residues. The junction had 9 bases not matched to a gene; V was cut back by 3 bases and J by 6 bases. Germline V lookup: CDR1 SEHNR, CDR2 FQNEAQ (reference sequence). The CDR3 is CASSFLDREVDGYTF. The CDR3 DNA is TGTGCCAGCAGCTTCCTGGACAGGGAGGTCGATGGCTACACCTTC.